The next 24 T cell receptor beta chains were all read from a single sample in a study of human T cells and chemical hapten exposure. From the RACE reads, TCRdb called clonotypes with MiXCR, one entry per CDR3 protein. The sample carries about 190,000 distinct CDR3 sequences, approximately 26% recorded once. The time point was: patch test 3, about 24 weeks after DPC sensitization. Specified treatment: therapeutic diphenylcyclopropenone sensitization with weekly scalp DPC. The sample here was whole blood, taken in connection with sensitization to the hapten diphenylcyclopropenone (DPC). Receptor source: a woman aged 40 to 49 with alopecia areata. Some clones in this sample may be carry-over from other donors' samples.

Notes on this clonotype: At one of its ends the junction is not consistent with the germline gene, which may arise from a read error. The rearrangement uses TRBV13 and TRBJ2-7; the match to TRBD2 covers 12 bases. This CDR3 region has 14 residues. The germline CDR1 and CDR2 sequences are PRHDT and FYEKMQ (reference sequence). This chain's CDR3 is CASSLRTSGTRLDF. In DNA, the CDR3 is TGTGCCAGCAGCTTAAGGACTAGCGGGACTAGACTGGACTTC.

The chain uses TRBV20-1 and TRBJ2-4; 7 nucleotides agree with TRBD2. V lost 0 bases and J lost 4; bases outside the gene matches: 6. The CDR3 is made up of 15 amino acids. CDR1 DFQATT and CDR2 SNEGSKA come from the germline V gene (reference sequence). This chain's CDR3 is CSARDPGREKNIQYF. The CDR3 DNA is TGCAGTGCTAGAGATCCGGGGAGGGAGAAAAACATTCAGTACTTC.

The chain links TRBV20-1 to TRBJ1-6; unclear D gene. Trimming took off 0 bases at V and 3 bases at J, with 12 bases between the two ends. The CDR3 consists of 16 residues. The germline CDR1 and CDR2 sequences are DFQATT and SNEGSKA (reference sequence). CDR3 nucleotides: TGCAGTGCTAGAGATAGTGAACGCAACTATAATTCACCCCTCCACTTT. It translates to CSARDSERNYNSPLHF.

The rearrangement joins TRBV7-2 to TRBJ2-1, with D uncertain. Germline V CDR1 and CDR2: SGHTA, FQGNSA. The CDR3 runs 14 residues. Trimming left V 10 bases short and J 1 base short, with 14 bases between. The CDR3 nucleotides are TGTGCCACTCCTCTTCCGGGTTCCTACAATGAGCAGTTCTTC. This encodes CATPLPGSYNEQFF.

The rearrangement joins TRBV6-2 or TRBV6-3 to TRBJ1-5, with D possibly TRBD1 on 5 matching bases. The CDR3 loop spans 13 amino acids. Germline V lookup: CDR1 MNHEY, CDR2 SVGEGT. Trimming shortened V by 6 bases and J by 2 bases, and 8 bases separated the two germline ends. The CDR3 spells CASRDTRNQPQHF. CDR3 nucleotide sequence: TGTGCCAGCAGGGACACCCGCAATCAGCCCCAGCATTTT.

The chain has TRBV2 and TRBJ2-7; D tentatively fits TRBD1 or TRBD2 (5 bases each). V lost 7 bases, J lost 2 bases, and 12 bases lay in between. Germline V gives CDR1 SNHLY, CDR2 FYNNEI. This CDR3 spans 13 amino acids. The CDR3 nucleotides read TGTGCCAGCACTGGGGACCTGACCTACGAGCAGTACTTC. Protein: CASTGDLTYEQYF. The full variable domain, rest sourced from reference TRBV2 and TRBJ2-7, is EPEVTQTPSHQVTQMGQEVILRCVPISNHLYFYWYRQILGQKVEFLVSFYNNEISEKSEIFDDQFSVERPDGSNFTLKIRSTKLEDSAMYFCASTGDLTYEQYFGPGTRLTVT.

This clonotype was detected many times. CDR3 residues: CAISPDEYGYTF. The CDR3, as DNA: TGTGCCATCAGTCCCGACGAGTATGGCTACACCTTC. This rearrangement joins TRBV10-3 to TRBJ1-2; D is unclear. Trimming pared 5 bases from V and 5 bases from J, leaving 9 bases between. The germline V gene encodes CDR1 ENHRY and CDR2 SYGVKD. This CDR3 comprises 12 residues.

This clonotype was recorded many times. V gene TRBV20-1 combines with J gene TRBJ1-1, with D possibly TRBD1 on 5 matching bases. With 5 bases removed from V and 4 bases from J, the gap between germline ends came to 14 bases. This CDR3 region has 13 residues. The V gene's germline CDR1 is DFQATT and CDR2 SNEGSKA (reference sequence). CDR3 DNA: TGCAGTGCTGGGCGGGGGGGGTCCACTGAAGCTTTCTTT. Translating gives CSAGRGGSTEAFF.

This clonotype has a handful of counts. The chain recombines TRBV30 with TRBJ2-3, with D possibly being TRBD1 or TRBD2 (5 bases each). The CDR3 loop spans 14 amino acids. V shed 2 bases and J shed 2 bases, with 11 bases lying between them. CDR1 and CDR2 (germline): GTSNPN, SVGIG (reference sequence). Written as DNA, the CDR3 is TGTGCCTGGAGTCCGGGGCTAGCCACAGATACGCAGTATTTT. As protein: CAWSPGLATDTQYF.

This clonotype was observed many times. The V gene is TRBV4-3, the J gene TRBJ1-5; perhaps TRBD1 as D (5 bases). This CDR3 is built from 13 residues. V was clipped by 0 bases and J by 7 bases, with 7 bases between them. The germline gives CDR1 LGHNA, CDR2 YSLEER. CDR3 bases: TGCGCCAGCAGCCAAGAGTGGGGCCAGCCCCAGCATTTT. The encoded protein is CASSQEWGQPQHF.

In nucleotides, the CDR3 is TGCAGTGCTATGGCCTCCATGTCCGGGGAGCTGTTTTTT. Amino acid sequence: CSAMASMSGELFF. The J gene is TRBJ2-2, the V gene TRBV20-1; the D is unclear. Trimming shortened V by 4 bases and J by 6 bases, and 12 bases separated the two germline ends. Germline V gene lookup returns CDR1 DFQATT and CDR2 SNEGSKA (reference sequence). The CDR3 is 13 residues long.

The rearrangement joins TRBV5-1 to TRBJ1-3; no clear D gene. The CDR3 runs 16 residues. Germline V gene lookup returns CDR1 SGHRS and CDR2 YFSETQ. The V end was cut by 5 bases, the J end by 0 bases, with 15 bases between. CDR3 coding DNA: TGCGCCAGCAGTGAAAACCCCCTGAGCTCTGGAAACACCATATATTTT. Translated: CASSENPLSSGNTIYF.

J is TRBJ1-4 and V is TRBV7-2; D uncertain. Germline-derived CDR1 and CDR2 are SGHTA and FQGNSA. The CDR3 is 13 amino acids. Trimming took off 4 bases at V and 8 bases at J, with 11 bases between the two ends. CDR3 in DNA: TGTGCCAGCAGCTCGAGCCCAGACGAAAAACTGTTTTTT. Encoded protein: CASSSSPDEKLFF.

A few counts support this clonotype. The CDR3 coding sequence is TGCAGCGTTACCGACAGGGCCCACTACGAGCAGTACTTC. Translation: CSVTDRAHYEQYF. This sequence joins TRBV29-1 and TRBJ2-7; 7 nucleotides line up with TRBD1. Looked up from germline, CDR1 is SQVTM and CDR2 is ANQGSEA. J gave up 3 bases and V 5 bases, and 7 bases lay outside the gene matches. This CDR3 spans 13 amino acids.

There are a few counts of this clonotype. The rearrangement uses TRBV20-1 and TRBJ2-3; 9 nucleotides match TRBD1. The CDR3 length is 16 residues. Germline V gene data show CDR1 as DFQATT and CDR2 as SNEGSKA (reference sequence). Unmatched junction bases numbered 12, after V lost 4 bases and J lost 4 bases. The CDR3 protein is CSATNPGQGVADTQYF. The CDR3 nucleotides are TGCAGTGCTACCAATCCGGGACAGGGAGTTGCAGATACGCAGTATTTT.

J is TRBJ2-3 and V is TRBV7-2; D not resolved. Trimming took off 3 bases at V and 4 bases at J, with 8 bases between the two ends. This CDR3 has 13 amino acids. Germline lookup yields CDR1 SGHTA and CDR2 FQGNSA. CDR3 DNA sequence: TGTGCCAGCAGCTTTTCCCGGTCAGATACGCAGTATTTT. Translated, it gives CASSFSRSDTQYF.

This chain connects TRBV20-1 to TRBJ2-7; tentatively, D is TRBD2 (5 bases). V was shortened by 6 bases and J by 2 bases, with 17 bases between the two germline ends. Germline V CDR1 and CDR2: DFQATT, SNEGSKA (reference sequence). This CDR3 is 14 amino acids long. CDR3: CSAGVSLPAYEQYF. The DNA of the CDR3 is TGCAGTGCCGGGGTTTCCCTCCCAGCCTACGAGCAGTACTTC.

This clonotype was recorded a few times. The J gene is TRBJ2-1, the V gene TRBV11-2; D perhaps matches TRBD1 (5 bases). The CDR3 runs 14 residues. V was trimmed by 1 base and J by 8 bases, leaving 12 bases between them. Germline V lookup: CDR1 SGHAT, CDR2 FQNNGV. The CDR3 spells CASSLVQGLDEQFF. The CDR3 DNA is TGTGCCAGCAGCTTAGTGCAGGGTCTAGATGAGCAGTTCTTC.

The V gene is TRBV24-1, the J gene TRBJ2-1; a weak D match, TRBD1 (5 bases). The CDR3 totals 13 residues. Trimming stripped 9 bases from V and 7 bases from J, with 15 bases between. Germline CDR1 KGHDR, CDR2 SFDVKD. The CDR3 sequence is CATSAGMGNEQFF. CDR3 sequence (DNA): TGTGCCACCTCCGCAGGGATGGGGAATGAGCAGTTCTTC.

The chain links TRBV3-1 to TRBJ2-4; possible D gene TRBD2, 6 bases. Trimming left V 3 bases short and J 4 bases short, with 10 bases between. CDR1 is LGHDT and CDR2 is YNNKEL in the germline V gene (reference sequence). CDR3 length equals 14 residues. CDR3 coding DNA: TGTGCCAGCAGCCATTCGGGAGAGAAAAACATTCAGTACTTC. Translation: CASSHSGEKNIQYF.

In its sample, this clonotype was seen once. V and J are TRBV12-3 or TRBV12-4 and TRBJ2-3; 7 bases align to TRBD1. CDR3 size: 15 residues. V was clipped by 8 bases and J by 3 bases; unmatched bases: 11. The CDR3 loop is CASGRTGEETDTQYF. The DNA of the CDR3 is TGTGCCAGCGGAAGGACAGGAGAAGAGACAGATACGCAGTATTTT.

The chain couples TRBV29-1 to TRBJ2-1, with TRBD2 matching 9 bases. The CDR3 loop spans 15 amino acids. Looked up from germline, CDR1 is SQVTM and CDR2 is ANQGSEA. With 1 base clipped from V and 5 bases from J, the junction kept 6 bases outside the gene matches. The CDR3 loop reads CSVEGGRANHNEQFF. CDR3 coding DNA: TGCAGCGTTGAAGGCGGGAGGGCCAACCACAATGAGCAGTTCTTC.

The chain employs TRBV20-1 and TRBJ2-7, with TRBD1 identical over 11 bases. CDR1 is DFQATT and CDR2 is SNEGSKA in the germline V gene (reference sequence). This CDR3 has 14 amino acids. Losses at the gene ends were 6 bases for V and 0 bases for J; bases not matched to a gene: 4. For the CDR3, the DNA is TGCAGTGCCGCAGGACAGGGGGCCTCCTACGAGCAGTACTTC. Translating gives CSAAGQGASYEQYF.

The chain employs TRBV4-3 and TRBJ2-5, with 8 bases identical to TRBD2. The V gene end was trimmed by 4 bases and the J gene end by 1 base; junction bases not matched to a gene: 17. The CDR3 runs 19 residues. Per the germline V gene, CDR1 is LGHNA and CDR2 is YSLEER. CDR3 loop: CASSLEVAGGVGSQETQYF. The CDR3 DNA is TGCGCCAGCAGCCTTGAAGTGGCGGGAGGCGTCGGATCCCAAGAGACCCAGTACTTC.